Below are 2 T cell receptor beta chains sequenced from a single sample in a study of cytomegalovirus exposure and HLA in healthy donors. Use of 60 Vbeta and 13 Jbeta primers characterized the PCR. TCRdb keeps only in-frame clones here, not all; method: immunoSEQ multiplex PCR. The data hold some 140,000 clones, with approximately 79% observed a single time. Sequenced material: PBMCs. These receptors all stem from a man between 18 and 35 years old in good health and CMV-seronegative.

The CDR3 loop reads CASSRAVWVATQYF. In DNA, the CDR3 is TGCGCCAGCAGCCGGGCCGTCTGGGTCGCTACGCAGTATTTT. The V and J genes are TRBV4-1 and TRBJ2-3; D gene uncertain. Trimming cost V 4 bases and J 8 bases, with 16 bases left between them. This CDR3 has 14 amino acids. The germline gives CDR1 MGHRA, CDR2 YSYEKL.

Concerning this clone itself: The same CDR3 can be traced to other DNA sequences in this sample. The chain carries TRBV7-2 and TRBJ1-2, with 8 bases lining up with TRBD1. The CDR3 has 13 amino acids. V was clipped by 4 bases and J by 4 bases; unmatched bases: 2. Germline assignment: CDR1 SGHTA and CDR2 FQGNSA. CDR3 sequence (DNA): TGTGCCAGCAGCTCCGGACAGGGCTATGGCTACACCTTC. As protein: CASSSGQGYGYTF. The variable domain in full, completed from reference TRBV7-2 and TRBJ1-2, reads GAGVSQSPSNKVTEKGKDVELRCDPISGHTALYWYRQSLGQGLEFLIYFQGNSAPDKSGLPSDRFSAERTGGSVSTLTIQRTQQEDSAVYLCASSSGQGYGYTFGSGTRLTVV.